Listed here are 30 T cell receptor beta chains from one sample, sequenced in a study of shared clonotypes between healthy human individuals. This table comes from immunoSEQ multiplex PCR, and its TCRdb copy is limited to in-frame clones, with some not included. Here the sample spans approximately 530,000 clones, roughly 95% being singletons. Specimen: naive CD4+ T cells sorted from blood. Subset in this sample: CD45RA+ positively selected. These receptors came from a woman in her thirties in good health.

The chain employs TRBV28 and TRBJ2-6; D may be TRBD1 (6 bases). The ends were cut back, 9 bases at V and 0 bases at J, with 15 bases in the middle. This CDR3 spans 16 amino acids. Germline V gene data show CDR1 as MDHEN and CDR2 as SYDVKM. CDR3 protein: CASLGHWDSGANVLTF. Here the CDR3 DNA reads TGTGCCAGTCTGGGACATTGGGACTCTGGGGCCAACGTCCTGACTTTC.

This chain connects TRBV7-2 to TRBJ2-5; TRBD2 is a possible D gene (6 bases). Deletions cut 5 bases from V and 7 bases from J, with 17 bases between. Looked up from germline, CDR1 is SGHTA and CDR2 is FQGNSA. This CDR3 spans 14 amino acids. CDR3: CASSGLAFEGTQYF. In DNA, the CDR3 is TGTGCCAGCAGCGGCCTAGCGTTCGAGGGGACCCAGTACTTC.

The chain uses TRBV2 and TRBJ1-5, with 7 positions matching TRBD1. This CDR3 contains 15 residues. The V gene end was trimmed by 1 base and the J gene end by 3 bases; junction bases not matched to a gene: 3. CDR1 and CDR2 from the germline V gene are SNHLY and FYNNEI. The CDR3 loop reads CASSEGGQFNQPQHF. The CDR3 coding sequence is TGTGCCAGCAGTGAAGGGGGACAGTTCAATCAGCCCCAGCATTTT.

This chain links TRBV20-1 with TRBJ1-1, with D possibly being TRBD1 (6 bases). The CDR3 spans 11 residues. Germline V gives CDR1 DFQATT, CDR2 SNEGSKA (reference sequence). The V end was cut by 3 bases, the J end by 11 bases, with 13 bases between. The CDR3 loop is CSASMGAEAFF. The CDR3 DNA sequence: TGCAGTGCTAGTATGGGGGCGGAGGCTTTCTTT.

This chain connects TRBV27 to TRBJ1-4; D is uncertain. With 0 bases removed from V and 8 bases from J, the gap between germline ends came to 7 bases. Germline V gene data show CDR1 as MNHEY and CDR2 as SMNVEV (reference sequence). The CDR3 has 13 amino acids. This CDR3 reads CASSLSDREKLFF. In nucleotides, the CDR3 is TGTGCCAGCAGTTTATCGGACCGGGAAAAACTGTTTTTT.

J is TRBJ2-5 and V is TRBV2; 9 positions match TRBD2. This CDR3 is 15 amino acids long. Losses at the gene ends were 3 bases for V and 4 bases for J; bases not matched to a gene: 6. Germline V CDR1 and CDR2: SNHLY, FYNNEI. CDR3 in amino acids: CASSEEAGGRETQYF. CDR3 coding DNA: TGTGCCAGCAGTGAGGAAGCGGGAGGCAGAGAGACCCAGTACTTC.

As to this clone: The sample contains more than one DNA sequence encoding this CDR3. The chain has TRBV5-1 and TRBJ2-7; D tentatively fits TRBD1 or TRBD2 (6 bases each). Trimming took off 2 bases at V and 0 bases at J, with 9 bases between the two ends. From germline, CDR1 is SGHRS and CDR2 YFSETQ. There are 14 residues in the CDR3. The CDR3 is CASSLGGSSYEQYF. The CDR3, as DNA: TGCGCCAGCAGCTTAGGGGGGTCCTCCTACGAGCAGTACTTC.

The chain employs TRBV2 and TRBJ2-7, with D perhaps TRBD1 (5 bases). Germline loops: CDR1 SNHLY, CDR2 FYNNEI. V lost 3 bases to trimming and J lost 3 bases, with 9 bases between them. This CDR3 has 13 amino acids. The CDR3 region is CASSDWTNYEQYF. CDR3 DNA: TGTGCCAGCAGTGACTGGACAAACTACGAGCAGTACTTC. The full variable domain, in which reference TRBV2 and TRBJ2-7 provide the parts outside the CDR3, is EPEVTQTPSHQVTQMGQEVILRCVPISNHLYFYWYRQILGQKVEFLVSFYNNEISEKSEIFDDQFSVERPDGSNFTLKIRSTKLEDSAMYFCASSDWTNYEQYFGPGTRLTVT.

V is TRBV6-6 and J is TRBJ2-7; no clear D. Germline assignment: CDR1 MNHNY and CDR2 SVGAGI (reference sequence). The CDR3 consists of 16 residues. The V end lost 6 bases, the J end lost 5 bases, and 23 bases lay between the germline ends. CDR3 nucleotides: TGTGCCAGCAGCCCTCATCTAAGTCCCGAGGACCACGAGCAGTACTTC. As protein: CASSPHLSPEDHEQYF.

A single count supports this clone. The chain couples TRBV27 to TRBJ2-7; weak D call: TRBD1 (6 bases). CDR1 MNHEY and CDR2 SMNVEV come from the germline V gene (reference sequence). The germline V and J ends were trimmed by 2 bases and 5 bases, with 16 bases remaining between them. The CDR3 spans 15 residues. Here the CDR3 reads CASSLAGLRGNEQYF. The CDR3, as DNA: TGTGCCAGCAGTTTAGCGGGTCTGAGGGGGAACGAGCAGTACTTC.

V and J are TRBV5-5 and TRBJ1-1; unclear D gene. Germline CDR1 reads SGHKS; CDR2 reads YYEKEE (reference sequence). V shed 3 bases and J shed 1 base, with 7 bases lying between them. CDR3 size: 13 residues. The CDR3 here is CASSWGRNTEAFF. The CDR3 nucleotides read TGTGCCAGCAGCTGGGGAAGGAACACTGAAGCTTTCTTT.

The rearrangement uses TRBV7-8 and TRBJ1-2, with 7 bases matching TRBD1. The CDR3 extends over 14 amino acids. Germline V gene data show CDR1 as SGHVS and CDR2 as FQNEAQ. Germline trimming cut 5 bases from V and 2 bases from J; bases unmatched to any gene: 5. CDR3 in DNA: TGTGCCAGCAGCCTGACAGGGCCGAACTATGGCTACACCTTC. Its protein product is CASSLTGPNYGYTF.

V is TRBV9 and J is TRBJ2-3; 11 positions agree with TRBD2. J was trimmed by 7 bases and V by 3 bases; bases with no gene match: 7. Germline V lookup: CDR1 SGDLS, CDR2 YYNGEE. The CDR3 has 15 amino acids. CDR3 nucleotides: TGTGCCAGCAGCGAAACTAGCGGGAGAGCGAATACGCAGTATTTT. Its translation is CASSETSGRANTQYF.

As DNA, the CDR3 is TGTGCCAGTAGTAAGACCGGGACCGAACCTGGGACCCAGTACTTC. Protein product: CASSKTGTEPGTQYF. This chain joins TRBV19 and TRBJ2-5; D tentatively reads TRBD1 or TRBD2 (5 bases each). V shed 4 bases and J shed 7 bases, with 19 bases lying between them. The CDR3 length is 15 residues. The germline CDR1 and CDR2 sequences are LNHDA and SQIVND (reference sequence).

With regard to this clone: Other DNA sequences in the sample encode the same CDR3. This chain connects TRBV7-9 to TRBJ2-7; D might be TRBD1 (6 bases). This CDR3 is 14 amino acids long. Trimming took off 2 bases at V and 0 bases at J, with 8 bases between the two ends. Germline V gene data show CDR1 as SEHNR and CDR2 as FQNEAQ (reference sequence). CDR3 region: CASSLQGSSYEQYF. CDR3 DNA sequence: TGTGCCAGCAGCTTACAGGGGAGCTCCTACGAGCAGTACTTC.

The gene calls are TRBV30 and TRBJ1-5, with D hard to call. This CDR3 region has 17 residues. Trimming took 2 bases from V and 5 from J, leaving 22 bases between them. Germline values: CDR1 GTSNPN, CDR2 SVGIG (reference sequence). DNA of the CDR3: TGTGCCTGGAGTCCCCCACTTCAAGGCAGATCGCATCAGCCCCAGCATTTT. Protein: CAWSPPLQGRSHQPQHF.

This chain joins TRBV7-7 and TRBJ2-5; D uncertain. This CDR3 contains 15 residues. V was pared by 3 bases and J by 4 bases, with 15 bases between. Germline lookup yields CDR1 SSHAT and CDR2 FNYEAQ (reference sequence). CDR3 in DNA: TGTGCCAGCAGCTTGAACGGCAAATGGGGAGAGACCCAGTACTTC. This encodes CASSLNGKWGETQYF. Using reference TRBV7-7 and TRBJ2-5 for the parts outside the CDR3, the full variable domain is GAGVSQSPRYKVTKRGQDVTLRCDPISSHATLYWYQQALGQGPEFLTYFNYEAQPDKSGLPSDRFSAERPEGSISTLTIQRTEQRDSAMYRCASSLNGKWGETQYFGPGTRLLVL.

J is TRBJ1-2 and V is TRBV28; tentatively, D is TRBD1 (5 bases). The germline V gene encodes CDR1 MDHEN and CDR2 SYDVKM. This CDR3 is 16 amino acids long. Trimming took 2 bases from V and 6 from J, leaving 19 bases between them. CDR3 in amino acids: CASSLAPPQGSHGYTF. DNA of the CDR3: TGTGCCAGCAGTTTAGCCCCCCCTCAGGGATCCCATGGCTACACCTTC.

This sequence joins TRBV2 and TRBJ2-1, with 11 bases fitting TRBD2. The CDR3 sequence is 14 residues long. From germline, CDR1 is SNHLY and CDR2 FYNNEI. Unmatched junction bases numbered 1, after V lost 2 bases and J lost 7 bases. CDR3 nucleotide sequence: TGTGCCAGCAGTGAAACTAGCGGGAGAAATGAGCAGTTCTTC. Translating gives CASSETSGRNEQFF. The whole variable domain, filled in from reference TRBV2 and TRBJ2-1, reads EPEVTQTPSHQVTQMGQEVILRCVPISNHLYFYWYRQILGQKVEFLVSFYNNEISEKSEIFDDQFSVERPDGSNFTLKIRSTKLEDSAMYFCASSETSGRNEQFFGPGTRLTVL.

Comment on this clone: Germline is not matched at one junction end, which may reflect a read error. This rearrangement joins TRBV18 to TRBJ1-2, with unresolved D. CDR1 KGHSH and CDR2 LQKENI come from the germline V gene. This CDR3 contains 14 residues. The CDR3 bases are TGTGCCAGCTCACAGTCCACAGAGGCTTATGACTACACCTTC. Translating it yields CASSQSTEAYDYTF.

Notes on this clone: Other DNA sequences from this sample encode an identical CDR3 as well. V is TRBV18 and J is TRBJ1-2; 8 bases line up with TRBD1. CDR3 length equals 13 residues. J gave up 4 bases and V 3 bases, and 1 base lay outside the gene matches. In germline, CDR1 is KGHSH, CDR2 LQKENI. CDR3 sequence (DNA): TGTGCCAGCTCACCTCAGGGGGCCTATGGCTACACCTTC. It is translated as CASSPQGAYGYTF.

This sequence joins TRBV11-3 and TRBJ1-3; no clear D. Germline CDR1 reads SGHNT; CDR2 reads YENEEA. CDR3 length equals 15 residues. Trimming took off 3 bases at V and 0 bases at J, with 9 bases between the two ends. The CDR3 here is CASSFRNRSGNTIYF. The DNA of the CDR3 is TGTGCCAGCAGCTTTAGGAACCGCTCTGGAAACACCATATATTTT. Full variable domain (remainder filled in from reference TRBV11-3 and TRBJ1-3): EAGVVQSPRYKIIEKKQPVAFWCNPISGHNTLYWYLQNLGQGPELLIRYENEEAVDDSQLPKDRFSAERLKGVDSTLKIQPAELGDSAVYLCASSFRNRSGNTIYFGEGSWLTVV.

This clone was recorded a few times. The chain combines TRBV6-5 with TRBJ1-1; tentative D call: TRBD1 (5 bases). The CDR3 is made up of 15 amino acids. Looked up from germline, CDR1 is MNHEY and CDR2 is SVGAGI. With 0 bases removed from V and 1 base from J, the gap between germline ends came to 9 bases. CDR3 sequence (DNA): TGTGCCAGCAGTTACTCTGGGGGACCGAACACTGAAGCTTTCTTT. Protein sequence: CASSYSGGPNTEAFF.

The V gene is TRBV6-5, the J gene TRBJ1-2; 8 positions match TRBD1. This CDR3 is 13 amino acids long. Germline V lookup: CDR1 MNHEY, CDR2 SVGAGI. V lost 4 bases, J lost 7 bases, and 5 bases stayed unmatched. The CDR3 nucleotides read TGTGCCAGCAGTTCAGGGGGCGCGGGTGGCTACACCTTC. Its protein product is CASSSGGAGGYTF.

The chain carries TRBV28 and TRBJ2-7; the match to TRBD2 covers 10 bases. The trim removed 5 bases at V and 5 bases at J, leaving 15 bases unmatched. The CDR3 covers 17 residues. Germline CDR1 is MDHEN and CDR2 is SYDVKM. CDR3 DNA sequence: TGTGCCAGCAGTATCGATGCGGCTAGCGGGAGATACGACGAGCAGTACTTC. This sequence encodes CASSIDAASGRYDEQYF.

The V gene is TRBV5-1, the J gene TRBJ2-5; D is perhaps TRBD1 (5 bases). The CDR3 is made up of 13 amino acids. Trimming removed 2 bases from V and 5 bases from J, with 10 bases in between. CDR1 SGHRS and CDR2 YFSETQ come from the germline V gene. The CDR3: CASSFAGLETQYF. In nucleotides, the CDR3 is TGCGCCAGCAGCTTTGCAGGGTTGGAGACCCAGTACTTC.

The chain couples TRBV5-1 to TRBJ2-2, with 7 positions matching TRBD2. J gave up 5 bases and V 2 bases, and 9 bases lay outside the gene matches. The CDR3 runs 16 residues. Germline CDR1 reads SGHRS; CDR2 reads YFSETQ. The CDR3 sequence is CASSLLAGRLTGELFF. The CDR3 coding sequence is TGCGCCAGCAGCTTATTAGCGGGTCGGTTGACCGGGGAGCTGTTTTTT.

The chain joins TRBV30 to TRBJ2-7; the D gene could be TRBD1 or TRBD2 (5 bases each). From germline, CDR1 is GTSNPN and CDR2 SVGIG (reference sequence). The V gene lost 5 bases and the J gene lost 7 bases, with 12 bases spanning the gap. The CDR3 extends over 11 amino acids. CDR3 DNA sequence: TGTGCCTGGGCGCAGGGCGGGGAGCAGTACTTC. Translated, it gives CAWAQGGEQYF.

The V and J genes are TRBV28 and TRBJ2-1; 7 bases align to TRBD1. The trim removed 6 bases at V and 12 bases at J, leaving 11 bases unmatched. The CDR3 sequence is 13 residues long. Germline assignment: CDR1 MDHEN and CDR2 SYDVKM. The chain's CDR3 is CASSSYRRDRQFF. DNA for the CDR3: TGTGCCAGCAGCTCTTACCGCCGGGACAGGCAGTTCTTC.

V usage is TRBV6-6 and J usage is TRBJ2-7, with D possibly being TRBD2 (5 bases). Trimming cost V 7 bases and J 0 bases, with 13 bases left between them. Germline CDR1 reads MNHNY; CDR2 reads SVGAGI (reference sequence). The CDR3 runs 14 residues. The CDR3 nucleotides are TGTGCCAGCATGAAGGACTGGGTCTCCTACGAGCAGTACTTC. It is translated as CASMKDWVSYEQYF.